The 16 T cell receptor beta chains below all came from one sample that was sequenced in a study of T cells in Graves' hyperthyroidism and ophthalmopathy. The investigators amplified TCR beta CDR3 regions from RNA transcripts. First-round RT-PCR with HTBI primers amplified the TCR CDR3 region. TCRdb used MiXCR to reprocess the multiplex PCR reads, holding one entry per CDR3 protein. The table records roughly 740,000 distinct CDR3 sequences, about a sixth of them present only once. Material for sequencing was blood. Receptors were obtained from a man in his late teens or twenties with Graves' hyperthyroidism.

This clonotype was found a few times. CDR3 amino acids: CATKPAGNANTGELFF. CDR3 nucleotides: TGTGCCACCAAACCAGCGGGAAACGCGAACACCGGGGAGCTGTTTTTT. The gene calls are TRBV6-1 and TRBJ2-2; 7 positions agree with TRBD2. Germline-derived CDR1 and CDR2 are MNHNS and SASEGT. CDR3 size: 16 residues. V was pared by 10 bases and J by 0 bases, with 11 bases of the junction left unmatched.

The table lists this clonotype with many counts. The chain employs TRBV28 and TRBJ2-7; TRBD1 matches at 7 bases. The V gene's germline CDR1 is MDHEN and CDR2 SYDVKM. Trimming cost V 8 bases and J 4 bases; bases outside gene matches: 5. The CDR3 has 12 amino acids. DNA of the CDR3: TGTGCCAGCTCCGAGGGGGCTTACGAGCAGTACTTC. It yields the protein CASSEGAYEQYF.

The chain links TRBV20-1 to TRBJ2-7; 12 bases line up with TRBD1. Per the germline V gene, CDR1 is DFQATT and CDR2 is SNEGSKA (reference sequence). Trimming took 3 bases from V and 6 from J; bases not matched to a gene: 6. The CDR3 runs 14 residues. CDR3 DNA sequence: TGCAGTGCTAGTTTCGGGACAGGGGGCCTCGAGCAGTACTTC. This codes for CSASFGTGGLEQYF.

This clonotype showed up many times. This chain joins TRBV28 and TRBJ2-1; the D is unclear. V shed 6 bases and J shed 4 bases, with 7 bases lying between them. Per germline, CDR1 MDHEN and CDR2 SYDVKM. The length of the CDR3 is 12 residues. CDR3: CASSLRYNEQFF. Written as DNA, the CDR3 is TGTGCCAGCAGCTTAAGGTACAATGAGCAGTTCTTC.

This clonotype was detected only a few times. J is TRBJ1-5 and V is TRBV7-9, with TRBD1 identical over 8 bases. CDR1 is SEHNR, CDR2 FQNEAQ, per germline (reference sequence). The CDR3 has 14 residues. With V trimmed by 5 bases and J by 4 bases, 4 bases remained unmatched. The CDR3 spells CASSKQGVNQPQHF. CDR3 in DNA: TGTGCCAGCAGCAAACAGGGGGTGAATCAGCCCCAGCATTTT.

This clonotype was seen many times. This CDR3 is CASSLAIAASTDTQYF. The CDR3 DNA is TGTGCCAGCAGCTTAGCAATTGCGGCTAGCACAGATACGCAGTATTTT. V usage is TRBV7-9 and J usage is TRBJ2-3; D uncertain. The CDR3 spans 16 residues. V was cut by 0 bases and J by 0 bases, with 10 bases left in between. In germline, CDR1 is SEHNR, CDR2 FQNEAQ (reference sequence).

The rearrangement links TRBV24-1 to TRBJ1-1; maybe TRBD1 (5 bases). This CDR3 contains 12 residues. Germline CDR1 and CDR2: KGHDR and SFDVKD. Trimming stripped 7 bases from V and 1 base from J, with 6 bases between. CDR3 residues: CATSGGNTEAFF. CDR3 coding DNA: TGTGCCACCAGCGGGGGGAACACTGAAGCTTTCTTT.

A word on this clonotype: Since a much larger clone is just one base distant, this may be a read error. In DNA, the CDR3 is TGTGCCAGCAGTGAGTCGCGAGAGCAGTTCTTC. This encodes CASSESREQFF. The chain joins TRBV12-3 or TRBV12-4 to TRBJ2-1; D unresolved. Trimming pared 5 bases from V and 10 bases from J, leaving 9 bases between. This CDR3 comprises 11 residues.

A few counts support this clonotype. The CDR3: CASSLRTSGEGRTQYF. The CDR3 bases are TGTGCCAGCAGCTTAAGGACTAGCGGAGAGGGGCGTACGCAGTATTTT. The chain employs TRBV7-9 and TRBJ2-3; TRBD2 matches 10 bases. CDR1 and CDR2 (germline): SEHNR, FQNEAQ (reference sequence). The CDR3 contains 16 residues. The ends lost 2 bases at V and 8 bases at J; junction bases unmatched: 10. Full variable domain (outside the CDR3, taken from reference TRBV7-9 and TRBJ2-3): DTGVSQNPRHKITKRGQNVTFRCDPISEHNRLYWYRQTLGQGPEFLTYFQNEAQLEKSRLLSDRFSAERPKGSFSTLEIQRTEQGDSAMYLCASSLRTSGEGRTQYFGPGTRLTVL.

This rearrangement joins TRBV20-1 to TRBJ1-3; D not resolved. Between the trimmed V and J ends, which lost 0 bases and 4 bases, there was a span of 10 bases. The CDR3 loop spans 14 amino acids. Germline V gives CDR1 DFQATT, CDR2 SNEGSKA (reference sequence). The CDR3 protein is CSARDGSRGNTIYF. CDR3 nucleotides: TGCAGTGCTAGAGACGGCTCCAGAGGAAACACCATATATTTT.

This clonotype was seen a handful of times. The chain links TRBV30 to TRBJ1-1; 7 nucleotides align to TRBD1. The germline CDR1 and CDR2 sequences are GTSNPN and SVGIG (reference sequence). Germline trimming cut 0 bases from V and 0 bases from J; bases unmatched to any gene: 4. The CDR3 has 15 residues. This CDR3 is CAWSVVRGMNTEAFF. The CDR3 DNA follows: TGTGCCTGGAGTGTGGTCAGGGGGATGAACACTGAAGCTTTCTTT.

This clonotype was detected a few times. The V call is TRBV20-1, the J call TRBJ2-5; no reliable D call. Trimming pared 0 bases from V and 0 bases from J, leaving 8 bases between. The CDR3 extends over 14 amino acids. Germline V lookup: CDR1 DFQATT, CDR2 SNEGSKA (reference sequence). The CDR3 DNA reads as TGCAGTGCTAGAGATCTAAGGGACCAAGAGACCCAGTACTTC. Amino acids: CSARDLRDQETQYF.

This clonotype was counted only a few times. CDR3 residues: CATSENDRGLYQETQYF. The CDR3 region has the DNA TGTGCCACCAGTGAGAATGACAGGGGGCTTTACCAAGAGACCCAGTACTTC. This chain uses TRBV24-1 with TRBJ2-5, with 10 bases aligning to TRBD1. In germline, CDR1 is KGHDR, CDR2 SFDVKD. V shed 4 bases, J shed 0 bases, and the junction held 7 bases outside the gene matches. The length of the CDR3 is 17 residues.

The chain joins TRBV27 to TRBJ2-5; D remains ambiguous. V shed 5 bases and J shed 4 bases, with 8 bases lying between them. This CDR3 comprises 12 residues. Germline lookup yields CDR1 MNHEY and CDR2 SMNVEV (reference sequence). The CDR3 is CASSTIGETQYF. CDR3 sequence (DNA): TGTGCCAGCAGTACAATAGGAGAGACCCAGTACTTC.

Ten or more counts support this clonotype. The genes are TRBV7-9 and TRBJ1-1; no definite D call. Germline V CDR1 and CDR2: SEHNR, FQNEAQ (reference sequence). This CDR3 contains 12 residues. V was cut by 8 bases and J by 0 bases, with 7 bases left in between. CDR3 nucleotide sequence: TGTGCCAGCCGGGGAGTGAACACTGAAGCTTTCTTT. Amino acid sequence: CASRGVNTEAFF. Together with reference TRBV7-9 and TRBJ1-1, the CDR3 gives the full variable domain: DTGVSQNPRHKITKRGQNVTFRCDPISEHNRLYWYRQTLGQGPEFLTYFQNEAQLEKSRLLSDRFSAERPKGSFSTLEIQRTEQGDSAMYLCASRGVNTEAFFGQGTRLTVV.

Written as DNA, the CDR3 is TGCAGTGCTGGTGACAGGGGAAGAAACTATGGCTACACCTTC. It encodes CSAGDRGRNYGYTF. The chain uses TRBV20-1 and TRBJ1-2, with 8 bases lining up with TRBD1. Germline V lookup: CDR1 DFQATT, CDR2 SNEGSKA (reference sequence). This CDR3 region has 14 residues. V trimming: 5 bases; J trimming: 2 bases; junction bases outside the gene matches: 7.